The 10 T cell receptor beta chains given below trace back to one sample, sequenced in a study of OX40 agonist ivuxolimab in advanced cancers. TCRdb's table, derived via immunoSEQ multiplex PCR, lists solely in-frame clones and lacks some. The table has roughly 35,000 clones, around 84% seen once. This material consisted of CD4+ or CD8+ T cells sorted from blood, taken in a trial of the OX40 agonist ivuxolimab. The receptors here all came from an adult with an advanced solid tumor such as melanoma, head and neck, liver or kidney cancer.

The rearrangement joins TRBV18 to TRBJ1-1; 7 bases agree with TRBD1. Germline assignment: CDR1 KGHSH and CDR2 LQKENI. The CDR3 runs to 14 residues. Trimming at V came to 3 bases and at J to 4 bases, leaving 5 bases not matched to a gene. CDR3 sequence (DNA): TGTGCCAGCTCACCGACAGGGCCCGCCACTGAAGCTTTCTTT. This codes for CASSPTGPATEAFF.

This clone was picked up a small number of times. V and J are TRBV5-1 and TRBJ2-7; D call uncertain. CDR3 length equals 14 residues. Germline V gene lookup returns CDR1 SGHRS and CDR2 YFSETQ. With 0 bases removed from V and 6 bases from J, the gap between germline ends came to 13 bases. CDR3 protein: CASSLDWQLTEQYF. The CDR3 nucleotides are TGCGCCAGCAGCTTGGATTGGCAGCTCACCGAGCAGTACTTC.

The chain carries TRBV5-1 and TRBJ2-1, with D possibly being TRBD2 (6 bases). Germline V lookup: CDR1 SGHRS, CDR2 YFSETQ. The CDR3 spans 16 residues. V dropped 4 bases and J dropped 0 bases, with 14 bases sitting between them. The DNA for the CDR3 is TGCGCCAGCAGCCTTAGCGGAGAAAGCTCCTACAATGAGCAGTTCTTC. Amino acids: CASSLSGESSYNEQFF.

This clone was seen once. V and J are TRBV27 and TRBJ2-7, with 8 bases that match TRBD1. The V and J ends lost 4 bases and 7 bases, in that order; junction bases with no gene match: 12. CDR1 and CDR2 from the germline V gene are MNHEY and SMNVEV (reference sequence). The CDR3 is made up of 15 amino acids. CDR3 sequence: CASSSYRGTGEEQYF. The DNA of the CDR3 is TGTGCCAGCAGTTCGTACAGGGGGACTGGAGAGGAGCAGTACTTC.

The rearrangement uses TRBV19 and TRBJ1-1; D is ambiguous. The germline gives CDR1 LNHDA, CDR2 SQIVND (reference sequence). CDR3 length: 13 amino acids. Trimming pared 3 bases from V and 3 bases from J, leaving 8 bases between. Here the CDR3 reads CASSMQWDTEAFF. DNA of the CDR3: TGTGCCAGTAGTATGCAGTGGGACACTGAAGCTTTCTTT.

This CDR3 reads CASSYRPNEKLFF. As DNA, the CDR3 is TGTGCCAGCAGTTACAGGCCCAATGAAAAACTGTTTTTT. The chain is built from TRBV6-5 and TRBJ1-4; unclear D gene. V lost 2 bases to trimming and J lost 5 bases, with 6 bases between them. The germline CDR1 and CDR2 sequences are MNHEY and SVGAGI. The CDR3 contains 13 residues.

The rearrangement joins TRBV25-1 to TRBJ2-3, with 15 bases fitting TRBD2. The J segment lost 6 bases and the V segment lost 6 bases, leaving 7 bases of the junction unmatched. The CDR3 covers 16 residues. The germline CDR1 and CDR2 sequences are MGHDK and SYGVNS. CDR3 in amino acids: CASRRTSGGDRDTQYF. The CDR3 nucleotides are TGTGCCAGCAGACGGACTAGCGGGGGGGACCGGGATACGCAGTATTTT.

V gene TRBV11-2 combines with J gene TRBJ2-7, with TRBD1 identical over 11 bases. The V gene's germline CDR1 is SGHAT and CDR2 FQNNGV. V was pared by 5 bases and J by 5 bases, with 8 bases of the junction left unmatched. The CDR3 length is 15 residues. The CDR3 DNA is TGTGCCAGCAGCCAAGGTCGGACAGGGGGCCACGAGCAGTACTTC. This codes for CASSQGRTGGHEQYF.

The chain carries TRBV6-6 and TRBJ1-1; the D gene is possibly TRBD1 (5 bases). The germline CDR1 and CDR2 sequences are MNHNY and SVGAGI (reference sequence). V was clipped by 4 bases and J by 0 bases, with 9 bases between them. The CDR3 is made up of 14 amino acids. CDR3 sequence: CASSSGGLNTEAFF. The CDR3 DNA follows: TGTGCCAGCAGTTCCGGGGGACTGAACACTGAAGCTTTCTTT.

The chain has TRBV6-6 and TRBJ1-1, with D unclear. This CDR3 has 12 amino acids. CDR1 is MNHNY, CDR2 SVGAGI, per germline (reference sequence). V was cut by 4 bases and J by 7 bases, with 10 bases left in between. The CDR3 nucleotides are TGTGCCAGCAGTTCCCTAATGGGTGAAGCTTTCTTT. Residues: CASSSLMGEAFF.